Below, one T cell receptor (beta chain) is given with its context. It lacks a known antigen. No quality values exist for individual bases; no much larger clone is one base distant. V is reduced by 5 bases and J by 5 bases, leaving a spacing of 13 bases between them. The CDR3 contains 13 residues, cysteine and phenylalanine counted. Only CDR3 DNA is held: 39 bases, read in frame from base 1. The data stem from a study of T cell repertoires in cytomegalovirus infection (dated by TCRdb to 2018 to 2020). Background on the whole study: Donor HLA type was relevant to the analysis, as public TCR beta signatures indicated carriage of CMV infection together with the matching HLA type. Overall study results and their limits: In both this cohort and an independent roughly 330-donor cohort, the cumulative frequency of public TCR beta family members distinguished carriers of CMV infection plus the relevant HLA type. The ex vivo response was dominated by HLA-C-restricted CMV-specific TCR beta clonotypes, which also provided the single most frequent clonotype in two of eight donors.

Sequencing was carried out with an Illumina HiSeq 1500. TCRdb itself trimmed the public reads at Q25 with fastp, ran MiXCR and retained productive beta chains. Entries that share a CDR3 protein sequence are merged under the most common genes and DNA. Across this sample there are approximately 160,000 distinct CDR3 sequences, with 15% to 20% seen only once. About 17% of the sample comes from the top ten. The TCR was taken from a human donor in good health (CMV status not recorded). Some clones in this sample may be carry-over from other donors' samples. The rearranged chain carries TRBV12-3 or TRBV12-4 and TRBJ2-7, and possibly TRBD1, on 6 matching bases. The sequenced material came from CD8+ T cells from PBMCs. The base sequence is TGTGCCAGCAGTCCGGGACAAGGGAACGAGCAGTACTTC. Its translation is CASSPGQGNEQYF.